The next 21 T cell receptor beta chains were all read from a single sample in a study of cytomegalovirus exposure and HLA in healthy donors. It was with 60 Vbeta and 13 Jbeta primers that the PCR ran. The table came from immunoSEQ multiplex PCR; TCRdb's copy has only in-frame clones and leaves some out. Among 95,000 to 100,000 clones listed, about three quarters were seen once. The sequencing sample was made of PBMCs. The receptors stem from a human donor in good health.

In regard to this clone: Distinct nucleotide sequences in the sample also encode this CDR3. The CDR3 is CASSLGLAGGETQYF. The CDR3 DNA is TGCGCCAGCAGCTTAGGACTAGCGGGCGGAGAGACCCAGTACTTC. The gene calls are TRBV5-1 and TRBJ2-5; TRBD2 matches 11 bases. CDR1 is SGHRS, CDR2 YFSETQ, per germline. This CDR3 is built from 15 residues. J was trimmed by 4 bases and V by 2 bases; bases with no gene match: 4.

This CDR3 is CASQKGQSYGYTF. The CDR3 DNA reads TGTGCCAGCCAGAAGGGACAGTCCTATGGCTACACCTTC. The V call is TRBV6-5, the J call TRBJ1-2; 7 bases agree with TRBD1. CDR1 is MNHEY and CDR2 is SVGAGI in the germline V gene. V trimming: 8 bases; J trimming: 4 bases; junction bases outside the gene matches: 7. This CDR3 spans 13 amino acids.

CDR3 region: CASSVGDEQYF. CDR3 DNA: TGTGCCAGCTCGGTCGGGGACGAGCAGTACTTC. The chain joins TRBV7-9 to TRBJ2-7, with D possibly being TRBD2 (5 bases). V was clipped by 8 bases and J by 5 bases, with 10 bases between them. The CDR3 covers 11 residues. CDR1 and CDR2 (germline): SEHNR, FQNEAQ (reference sequence).

This chain uses TRBV30 with TRBJ2-3, with D possibly TRBD1 on 6 matching bases. Trimming pared 0 bases from V and 0 bases from J, leaving 10 bases between. This CDR3 spans 15 amino acids. Germline loops: CDR1 GTSNPN, CDR2 SVGIG (reference sequence). CDR3 residues: CAWSVRTESTDTQYF. In nucleotides, the CDR3 is TGTGCCTGGAGTGTACGGACAGAGAGCACAGATACGCAGTATTTT.

This clone was seen a single time. CDR3 loop: CASRRTANTGELFF. DNA of the CDR3: TGTGCCAGCAGGAGGACAGCGAACACCGGGGAGCTGTTTTTT. The V gene is TRBV6-1, the J gene TRBJ2-2, with a weak D call TRBD1 (6 bases). Trimming took 6 bases from V and 0 from J, leaving 8 bases between them. Germline V CDR1 and CDR2: MNHNS, SASEGT. The CDR3 runs 14 residues.

In its sample, this clone was seen once. The rearrangement joins TRBV4-1 to TRBJ1-5; maybe TRBD1 (6 bases). V lost 0 bases and J lost 5, with 17 bases in between. Germline V lookup: CDR1 MGHRA, CDR2 YSYEKL. The CDR3 spans 17 residues. The CDR3 region has the DNA TGCGCCAGCAGCCAAGAAGGGTACAGGGAAGGCGATCAGCCCCAGCATTTT. Its protein product is CASSQEGYREGDQPQHF.

The chain is built from TRBV19 and TRBJ1-5; 9 bases are a match to TRBD1. CDR1 LNHDA and CDR2 SQIVND come from the germline V gene (reference sequence). J was trimmed by 3 bases and V by 4 bases; bases with no gene match: 7. The CDR3 runs 16 residues. This CDR3 is CASSTTGQGLNQPQHF. The CDR3 DNA sequence: TGTGCCAGTAGTACCACGGGACAGGGCCTCAATCAGCCCCAGCATTTT.

The chain uses TRBV2 and TRBJ2-6, with D possibly matching TRBD1 (6 bases). V lost 5 bases and J 2 bases, leaving 13 bases between the germline ends. This CDR3 contains 16 residues. CDR1 is SNHLY and CDR2 is FYNNEI in the germline V gene. CDR3: CASSTDRHPGANVLTF. The DNA of the CDR3 is TGTGCCAGCAGTACTGACAGGCACCCTGGGGCCAACGTCCTGACTTTC.

The rearrangement uses TRBV6-1 and TRBJ2-3; D is perhaps TRBD1 (5 bases). The CDR3 spans 14 residues. Trimming shortened V by 7 bases and J by 3 bases, and 14 bases separated the two germline ends. CDR1 is MNHNS, CDR2 SASEGT, per germline. The CDR3 is CASNRRGRTDTQYF. CDR3 nucleotide sequence: TGTGCCAGCAACCGAAGGGGTCGGACAGATACGCAGTATTTT.

V gene TRBV12-5 combines with J gene TRBJ2-1, with TRBD2 matching 9 bases. The CDR3 has 16 amino acids. The germline CDR1 and CDR2 sequences are LGHNT and FRNRAP. V gave up 2 bases and J gave up 2 bases; unmatched junction bases: 4. CDR3 nucleotide sequence: TGTGCTAGTGGTTTGCCTAGCGGGGCGGCCTACAATGAGCAGTTCTTC. Translated: CASGLPSGAAYNEQFF.

Notes on this clone: Compared with germline, one end of the junction differs, possibly owing to a read error. This chain uses TRBV6-1 with TRBJ2-7; TRBD2 matches 7 bases. Per germline, CDR1 MNHNS and CDR2 SASEGT. The CDR3 has 12 residues. CDR3 region: CASSLLLGRQNF. DNA for the CDR3: TGTGCCAGCAGCCTACTCCTCGGGAGGCAGAACTTC.

The rearrangement joins TRBV29-1 to TRBJ1-4, with a weak D call TRBD1 (5 bases). The CDR3 extends over 13 amino acids. The V end was cut by 8 bases, the J end by 7 bases, with 17 bases between. Germline CDR1 and CDR2: SQVTM and ANQGSEA. In DNA, the CDR3 is TGCAGCCCCCGGTCCAGGGTAGGTGAAAAACTGTTTTTT. It yields the protein CSPRSRVGEKLFF.

The genes are TRBV7-2 and TRBJ2-1; 14 bases fit TRBD2. The J segment lost 10 bases and the V segment lost 5 bases, leaving 4 bases of the junction unmatched. The CDR3 length is 14 residues. The germline gives CDR1 SGHTA, CDR2 FQGNSA. This chain's CDR3 is CASSPGLAGVEQFF. CDR3 nucleotides: TGTGCCAGCAGCCCGGGACTAGCGGGAGTCGAGCAGTTCTTC. Filled out from reference TRBV7-2 and TRBJ2-1, the complete variable domain reads GAGVSQSPSNKVTEKGKDVELRCDPISGHTALYWYRQSLGQGLEFLIYFQGNSAPDKSGLPSDRFSAERTGGSVSTLTIQRTQQEDSAVYLCASSPGLAGVEQFFGPGTRLTVL.

J is TRBJ1-5 and V is TRBV19, with 8 bases fitting TRBD1. This CDR3 is 15 amino acids long. The V gene end was trimmed by 5 bases and the J gene end by 5 bases; junction bases not matched to a gene: 8. Germline V lookup: CDR1 LNHDA, CDR2 SQIVND (reference sequence). The chain's CDR3 is CASSYNGQGYQPQHF. The CDR3 nucleotides read TGTGCCAGTAGTTATAACGGACAGGGATATCAGCCCCAGCATTTT. Using reference TRBV19 and TRBJ1-5 for the parts outside the CDR3, the full variable domain is DGGITQSPKYLFRKEGQNVTLSCEQNLNHDAMYWYRQDPGQGLRLIYYSQIVNDFQKGDIAEGYSVSREKKESFPLTVTSAQKNPTAFYLCASSYNGQGYQPQHFGDGTRLSIL.

This clone was seen only once. This sequence joins TRBV6-5 and TRBJ1-2, with 7 bases matching TRBD1. Germline CDR1 reads MNHEY; CDR2 reads SVGAGI. The junction had 11 bases not matched to a gene; V was cut back by 2 bases and J by 14 bases. The CDR3 totals 13 residues. The CDR3 protein is CASSYLGTALHTF. CDR3 bases: TGTGCCAGCAGTTACCTCGGGACAGCTCTTCATACCTTC.

The rearrangement joins TRBV15 to TRBJ2-1; no firm D call. V was clipped by 0 bases and J by 1 base, with 7 bases between them. Germline V gene lookup returns CDR1 LNHNV and CDR2 YYDKDF (reference sequence). The CDR3 length is 15 residues. The CDR3 nucleotides read TGTGCCACCAGCAGAGATCGAGGATCCTACAATGAGCAGTTCTTC. It translates to CATSRDRGSYNEQFF.

The V and J genes are TRBV5-6 and TRBJ2-7, with 7 bases identical to TRBD1. There are 14 residues in the CDR3. V lost 3 bases to trimming and J lost 3 bases; unmatched junction nucleotides: 6. The germline gives CDR1 SGHDT, CDR2 YYEEEE. CDR3 in DNA: TGTGCCAGCAGCTCGCCGGGACAGAACTACGAGCAGTACTTC. Its protein is CASSSPGQNYEQYF.

The chain combines TRBV6-6 with TRBJ1-2; D is possibly TRBD1 (6 bases). The CDR3 runs 14 residues. Trimming pared 0 bases from V and 8 bases from J, leaving 13 bases between. From germline, CDR1 is MNHNY and CDR2 SVGAGI (reference sequence). The CDR3, as DNA: TGTGCCAGCAGTTACTCTGTACAGGGACAAGGCTACACCTTC. Its translation is CASSYSVQGQGYTF.

The table lists this clone with a few counts. This chain joins TRBV6-5 and TRBJ1-1; D unclear. This CDR3 is 14 amino acids long. In germline, CDR1 is MNHEY, CDR2 SVGAGI. The ends were cut back, 4 bases at V and 1 base at J, with 10 bases in the middle. The CDR3 protein is CASSLYRTNTEAFF. CDR3 bases: TGTGCCAGCAGTTTGTACAGAACGAACACTGAAGCTTTCTTT.

This clone was recorded once. Here the CDR3 reads CASSFSSGSGTGELFF. CDR3 coding DNA: TGTGCCAGCAGTTTCTCTAGCGGGAGTGGAACCGGGGAGCTGTTTTTT. V gene TRBV27 combines with J gene TRBJ2-2; 10 bases map to TRBD2. Germline CDR1 and CDR2: MNHEY and SMNVEV (reference sequence). The CDR3 totals 16 residues. V lost 3 bases, J lost 5 bases, and 6 bases stayed unmatched.

The J gene is TRBJ1-1, the V gene TRBV27; TRBD1 is a possible D gene (6 bases). V was trimmed by 4 bases and J by 0 bases, leaving 15 bases between them. Germline CDR1 is MNHEY and CDR2 is SMNVEV (reference sequence). CDR3 length: 16 residues. The CDR3 loop reads CASSSGPGQVNTEAFF. CDR3 bases: TGTGCCAGCAGTTCTGGGCCGGGACAAGTGAACACTGAAGCTTTCTTT.